The entry that follows covers one T cell receptor (beta chain) sequence. Its target is unknown. The source of the sample is a study of cytomegalovirus exposure and HLA in healthy donors. Turning to the study itself: It was reported in a later analysis that the same platform had been used for the 100 to 150 validation repertoires as for the 550 to 750 first-cohort repertoires.

TCRdb's table, derived via immunoSEQ multiplex PCR, lists solely in-frame clones and lacks some. Altogether roughly 170,000 clones are present, roughly 80% being singletons, with the ten largest covering 2.5% to 3.5%. Germline trimming cut 3 bases from V and 6 bases from J; bases unmatched to any gene: 7. Germline assignment: CDR1 MGHRA and CDR2 YSYEKL. The CDR3 runs to 16 residues. General study findings and limits: Three chains linked to CMV were shown in vitro to be specific for CMV antigens.

The V call is TRBV4-1, the J call TRBJ1-4; 10 nucleotides match TRBD1. The sequence was collected from a woman between 18 and 29 years old in good health and CMV-seropositive. Sequencing was carried out using PBMCs. CDR3 in DNA: TGCGCCAGCAGCCAGGGGGCCGGGACAGGGGATGAAAAACTGTTTTTT. It encodes CASSQGAGTGDEKLFF.